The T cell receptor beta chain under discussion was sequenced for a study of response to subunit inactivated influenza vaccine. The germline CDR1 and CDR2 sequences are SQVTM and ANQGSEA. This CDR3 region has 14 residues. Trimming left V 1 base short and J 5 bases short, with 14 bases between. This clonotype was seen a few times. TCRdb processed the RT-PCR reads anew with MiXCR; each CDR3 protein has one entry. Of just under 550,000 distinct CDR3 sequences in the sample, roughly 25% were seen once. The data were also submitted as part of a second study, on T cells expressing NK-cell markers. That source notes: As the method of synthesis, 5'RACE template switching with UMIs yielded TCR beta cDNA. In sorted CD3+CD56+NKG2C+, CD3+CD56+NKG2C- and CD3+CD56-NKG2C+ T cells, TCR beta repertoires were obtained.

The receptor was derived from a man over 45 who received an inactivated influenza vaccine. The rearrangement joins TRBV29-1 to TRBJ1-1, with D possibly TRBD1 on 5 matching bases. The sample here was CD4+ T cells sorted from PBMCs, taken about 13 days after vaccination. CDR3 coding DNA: TGCAGCGTTGAAGTTCCAGGGAGGAAGACTGAAGCTTTCTTT. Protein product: CSVEVPGRKTEAFF.